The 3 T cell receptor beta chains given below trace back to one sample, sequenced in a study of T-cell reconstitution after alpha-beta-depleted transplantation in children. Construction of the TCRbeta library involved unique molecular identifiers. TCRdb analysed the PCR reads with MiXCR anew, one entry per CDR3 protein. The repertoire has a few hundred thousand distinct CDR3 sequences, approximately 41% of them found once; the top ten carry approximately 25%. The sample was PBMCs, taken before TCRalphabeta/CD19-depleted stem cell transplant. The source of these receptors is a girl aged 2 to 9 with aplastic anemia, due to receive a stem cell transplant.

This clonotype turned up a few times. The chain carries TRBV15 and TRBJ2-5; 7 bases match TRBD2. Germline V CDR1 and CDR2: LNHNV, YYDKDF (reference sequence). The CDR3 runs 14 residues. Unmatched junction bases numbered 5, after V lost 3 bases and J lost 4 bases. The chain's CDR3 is CATSSRGDGETQYF. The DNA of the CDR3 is TGTGCCACCAGCAGCCGGGGGGACGGAGAGACCCAGTACTTC.

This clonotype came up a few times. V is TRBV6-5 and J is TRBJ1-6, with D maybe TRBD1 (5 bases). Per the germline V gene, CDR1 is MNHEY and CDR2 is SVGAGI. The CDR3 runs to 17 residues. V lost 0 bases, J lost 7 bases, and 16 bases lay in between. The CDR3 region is CASSYSRGGISNSPLHF. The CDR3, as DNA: TGTGCCAGCAGTTACTCGCGGGGGGGAATTTCCAATTCACCCCTCCACTTT.

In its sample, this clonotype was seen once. This CDR3 is CASSSQRRRTDTQYF. As DNA, the CDR3 is TGTGCCAGCAGTTCACAGCGGAGACGCACAGATACGCAGTATTTT. This chain connects TRBV28 to TRBJ2-3, with TRBD2 as a possible D gene (5 bases). The V end lost 4 bases, the J end lost 1 base, and 12 bases lay between the germline ends. CDR3 length equals 15 residues. Per the germline V gene, CDR1 is MDHEN and CDR2 is SYDVKM.